Here is one T cell receptor beta chain with its context. This entry is derived from a study of radiotherapy plus CTLA-4 blockade in lung cancer. The germline gives CDR1 MNHEY, CDR2 SVGAGI. This CDR3 region has 14 residues. V gave up 5 bases and J gave up 3 bases, with 11 bases separating them. The data were produced by immunoSEQ multiplex PCR, yet TCRdb's version contains in-frame clones alone and is incomplete. This table holds around 71,000 clones, 60% to 80% found once. Chemo-refractory metastatic non-small-cell lung cancer patients received focal radiation with ipilimumab CTLA-4 blockade. The TCR comes from a human donor with non-small cell lung cancer whose response to radiotherapy plus ipilimumab could not be evaluated. Some clones in this sample may be carry-over from other donors' samples. The chain uses TRBV6-5 and TRBJ1-5; possible D gene TRBD1, 6 bases. This specimen consisted of peripheral blood, obtained from a patient treated with radiotherapy plus ipilimumab. CDR3 residues: CASSLGGHNQPQHF. As DNA, the CDR3 is TGTGCCAGCAGTCTCGGGGGGCACAATCAGCCCCAGCATTTT.